These 24 T cell receptor beta chains were all obtained from the same sample, sequenced in a study of blood T cell repertoires in COVID-19. Data came from immunoSEQ multiplex PCR; TCRdb stores just in-frame clones and leaves some out. The sample has approximately 220,000 clones, about 90% seen once. The sequenced material came from PBMCs or T cells enriched from blood (not recorded which). The receptors here all came from a woman aged 25 to 39 with acute COVID-19.

V and J are TRBV7-6 and TRBJ1-3; D not certain. V lost 4 bases and J lost 0, with 16 bases in between. The CDR3 contains 17 residues. CDR1 SGHVS and CDR2 FNYEAQ come from the germline V gene. CDR3 bases: TGTGCCAGCAGCTCCGGGTCTAGTGTCTACTCTGGAAACACCATATATTTT. Protein sequence: CASSSGSSVYSGNTIYF. Combining the CDR3 with reference TRBV7-6 and TRBJ1-3 gives the whole variable domain GAGVSQSPRYKVTKRGQDVALRCDPISGHVSLYWYRQALGQGPEFLTYFNYEAQQDKSGLPNDRFSAERPEGSISTLTIQRTEQRDSAMYRCASSSGSSVYSGNTIYFGEGSWLTVV.

V is TRBV13 and J is TRBJ2-7; 8 bases fit TRBD2. The CDR3 contains 13 residues. The junction had 4 bases not matched to a gene; V was cut back by 3 bases and J by 6 bases. The germline gives CDR1 PRHDT, CDR2 FYEKMQ (reference sequence). Here the CDR3 DNA reads TGTGCCAGCAGCTTCGGTCGGGGGGGCGAGCAGTACTTC. Protein: CASSFGRGGEQYF.

The chain employs TRBV19 and TRBJ2-7; D is ambiguous. The length of the CDR3 is 14 residues. Germline loops: CDR1 LNHDA, CDR2 SQIVND (reference sequence). Trimming cost V 2 bases and J 0 bases, with 8 bases left between them. The CDR3 DNA reads as TGTGCCAGTAGTATAACACATAACTCCTACGAGCAGTACTTC. Translation: CASSITHNSYEQYF.

The rearrangement uses TRBV5-4 and TRBJ2-1; no definite D call. The germline V gene has CDR1 SGHNT and CDR2 YYREEE (reference sequence). The CDR3 has 14 amino acids. The ends were cut back, 4 bases at V and 3 bases at J, with 11 bases in the middle. This CDR3 is CASSPRSDYNEQFF. Here the CDR3 DNA reads TGTGCCAGCAGCCCCCGGTCCGACTACAATGAGCAGTTCTTC.

The CDR3 DNA follows: TGTGCCAGCAGAAGGACAGGGTTGTTTCGCTACGAGCAGTACTTC. This gives the protein CASRRTGLFRYEQYF. This sequence joins TRBV27 and TRBJ2-7; 8 bases fit TRBD1. Trimming cost V 6 bases and J 3 bases; bases outside gene matches: 10. CDR3 length equals 15 residues. The germline gives CDR1 MNHEY, CDR2 SMNVEV (reference sequence).

The genes are TRBV23-1 and TRBJ2-2; the D is unclear. TRBV23-1 carries the ORF label, with uncertain function. Trimming took 7 bases from V and 6 from J, leaving 15 bases between them. CDR3 size: 14 residues. Here the CDR3 DNA reads TGCGCCAGCAACCGTTCTCGAGTATCCGGGGAGCTGTTTTTT. Its translation is CASNRSRVSGELFF.

This rearrangement joins TRBV5-1 to TRBJ1-1, with TRBD1 matching 8 bases. Germline V gene lookup returns CDR1 SGHRS and CDR2 YFSETQ. Trimming cost V 2 bases and J 5 bases; bases outside gene matches: 5. The CDR3 runs to 14 residues. The CDR3: CASSLTGGITEAFF. The CDR3 DNA follows: TGCGCCAGCAGCTTAACAGGGGGTATTACTGAAGCTTTCTTT.

V gene TRBV2 combines with J gene TRBJ2-5, with D tentatively TRBD1 (5 bases). Germline assignment: CDR1 SNHLY and CDR2 FYNNEI. CDR3 length: 14 amino acids. Deletions cut 6 bases from V and 4 bases from J, with 15 bases between. The CDR3, as DNA: TGTGCCAGCAGACGCAGGGTGTATGGAGAGACCCAGTACTTC. Residues: CASRRRVYGETQYF.

The chain recombines TRBV10-3 with TRBJ2-1; 9 nucleotides line up with TRBD1. The CDR3 runs to 16 residues. With V trimmed by 3 bases and J by 3 bases, 6 bases remained unmatched. Germline CDR1 ENHRY, CDR2 SYGVKD. The CDR3 region is CAISDTGDRDYNEQFF. CDR3 sequence (DNA): TGTGCCATCAGTGATACTGGGGACAGGGACTACAATGAGCAGTTCTTC.

The gene calls are TRBV2 and TRBJ1-1, with D possibly matching TRBD1 (6 bases). The CDR3 spans 15 residues. V lost 2 bases and J lost 2, with 12 bases in between. Germline loops: CDR1 SNHLY, CDR2 FYNNEI. The CDR3 protein is CASSEYGTTNTEAFF. DNA of the CDR3: TGTGCCAGCAGTGAATACGGGACAACTAACACTGAAGCTTTCTTT.

V is TRBV19 and J is TRBJ2-3, with 9 bases aligning to TRBD1. This CDR3 spans 15 amino acids. CDR1 LNHDA and CDR2 SQIVND come from the germline V gene (reference sequence). V gave up 6 bases and J gave up 4 bases; unmatched junction bases: 8. The CDR3 DNA reads TGTGCCAGTAGACGAGGGGACAGGGAGGCAGATACGCAGTATTTT. Translating gives CASRRGDREADTQYF.

This sequence joins TRBV9 and TRBJ1-5; D may be TRBD1 (5 bases). V lost 4 bases and J lost 7, with 15 bases in between. The germline CDR1 and CDR2 sequences are SGDLS and YYNGEE. The CDR3 extends over 14 amino acids. CDR3 region: CASSPGALGQPQHF. CDR3 nucleotide sequence: TGTGCCAGCAGCCCTGGGGCACTTGGACAGCCCCAGCATTTT.

The chain couples TRBV27 to TRBJ1-5, with D possibly being TRBD1 (5 bases). Trimming stripped 4 bases from V and 4 bases from J, with 11 bases between. The CDR3 has 14 residues. Germline CDR1 and CDR2: MNHEY and SMNVEV (reference sequence). The CDR3 sequence is CASSYLGVNQPQHF. In DNA form, the CDR3 reads TGTGCCAGCAGTTATTTAGGGGTTAATCAGCCCCAGCATTTT.

This clone appeared a single time. V and J are TRBV5-1 and TRBJ1-2; D gene uncertain. This CDR3 has 15 amino acids. The V end was cut by 0 bases, the J end by 0 bases, with 9 bases between. The V gene's germline CDR1 is SGHRS and CDR2 YFSETQ. The CDR3 DNA reads as TGCGCCAGCAGCTTGGGTGCGGGAGCTAACTATGGCTACACCTTC. Translating it yields CASSLGAGANYGYTF.

The V and J genes are TRBV5-1 and TRBJ1-5; 10 nucleotides line up with TRBD1. Germline V CDR1 and CDR2: SGHRS, YFSETQ. The trim removed 3 bases at V and 3 bases at J, leaving 9 bases unmatched. This CDR3 has 17 residues. The DNA for the CDR3 is TGCGCCAGCAGCTGGGGACCGGGACAGGGGCCCAATCAGCCCCAGCATTTT. Amino acids: CASSWGPGQGPNQPQHF.

The chain couples TRBV30 to TRBJ2-7, with TRBD2 identical over 7 bases. This CDR3 is built from 18 residues. J lost 3 bases, V lost 2 bases, and 19 bases had no gene match. Per germline, CDR1 GTSNPN and CDR2 SVGIG (reference sequence). Written as DNA, the CDR3 is TGTGCCTGGAGTCCTAGGAGATCCGGCGGGGGAGCTTACTACGAGCAGTACTTC. It translates to CAWSPRRSGGGAYYEQYF.

The chain couples TRBV27 to TRBJ1-2; 8 positions agree with TRBD1. With 4 bases clipped from V and 2 bases from J, the junction kept 6 bases outside the gene matches. This CDR3 contains 15 residues. CDR1 and CDR2 (germline): MNHEY, SMNVEV (reference sequence). The CDR3 loop reads CASSWARTGNYGYTF. The CDR3 coding sequence is TGTGCCAGCAGTTGGGCCAGGACAGGGAACTATGGCTACACCTTC.

V is TRBV5-6 and J is TRBJ1-1; TRBD1 might be the D (5 bases). V lost 2 bases to trimming and J lost 4 bases, with 9 bases between them. CDR3 length equals 13 residues. CDR1 is SGHDT, CDR2 YYEEEE, per germline. The CDR3: CASSFIQATEAFF. The CDR3 DNA follows: TGTGCCAGCAGCTTTATACAGGCCACTGAAGCTTTCTTT.

The rearrangement links TRBV5-6 to TRBJ2-7; D might be TRBD1 (6 bases). V was cut by 3 bases and J by 0 bases, with 16 bases left in between. This CDR3 has 16 residues. Per the germline V gene, CDR1 is SGHDT and CDR2 is YYEEEE. Here the CDR3 DNA reads TGTGCCAGCAGCTATTTGACAGGAACGTTCTCCTACGAGCAGTACTTC. It is translated as CASSYLTGTFSYEQYF.

This chain joins TRBV20-1 and TRBJ2-2, with 8 bases fitting TRBD2. This CDR3 contains 19 residues. Germline V gene data show CDR1 as DFQATT and CDR2 as SNEGSKA (reference sequence). J gave up 6 bases and V 3 bases, and 21 bases lay outside the gene matches. DNA of the CDR3: TGCAGTGCTAGTAACCGGGCCCCGAGTGGGCGGGGGGTGGCCGGGGAGCTGTTTTTT. Amino acid sequence: CSASNRAPSGRGVAGELFF.

This chain joins TRBV4-1 and TRBJ1-3; a weak D match, TRBD1 (5 bases). V dropped 4 bases and J dropped 8 bases, with 27 bases sitting between them. The CDR3 loop spans 18 amino acids. Germline V gene sequence: CDR1 MGHRA, CDR2 YSYEKL. The CDR3: CASSLLQPGSGWEYTIYF. The CDR3 DNA reads TGCGCCAGCAGCCTTCTTCAACCGGGCTCAGGGTGGGAATACACCATATATTTT.

The chain joins TRBV28 to TRBJ2-5; no definite D call. V was shortened by 6 bases and J by 5 bases, with 7 bases between the two germline ends. CDR3 length: 11 amino acids. Germline lookup yields CDR1 MDHEN and CDR2 SYDVKM. In DNA form, the CDR3 reads TGTGCCAGCAGGCTCCGGGAGACCCAGTACTTC. Protein sequence: CASRLRETQYF.

The chain links TRBV5-1 to TRBJ1-1; D is uncertain. Germline V lookup: CDR1 SGHRS, CDR2 YFSETQ. The ends were cut back, 6 bases at V and 0 bases at J, with 33 bases in the middle. The length of the CDR3 is 21 residues. CDR3 region: CASTGGRTLNGVVNMNTEAFF. The CDR3 DNA sequence: TGCGCCAGCACTGGCGGTAGGACCCTTAACGGGGTGGTTAACATGAACACTGAAGCTTTCTTT.

The V and J genes are TRBV5-4 and TRBJ2-7, with TRBD2 matching 8 bases. CDR3 size: 15 residues. Germline CDR1 and CDR2: SGHNT and YYREEE (reference sequence). V shed 0 bases and J 1 base; nucleotides not matched to a gene: 3. The CDR3 spells CASSLGSSGSYEQYF. CDR3 bases: TGTGCCAGCAGCTTGGGGTCTAGCGGGTCCTACGAGCAGTACTTC.